This T cell receptor (beta chain) was observed in a study of cytomegalovirus exposure and HLA in healthy donors. 13 Jbeta primers and 60 Vbeta primers were used for the PCR. The protocol was immunoSEQ multiplex PCR, while the TCRdb copy is restricted to in-frame clones and leaves out a portion. The data hold approximately 210,000 clones, with around 90% observed a single time. This clone was seen more than once but under ten times. The V gene end was trimmed by 0 bases and the J gene end by 4 bases; junction bases not matched to a gene: 4. CDR1 and CDR2 from the germline V gene are SGHRS and YFSETQ. The CDR3 covers 16 residues.

This clonotype was obtained from a woman aged 18-29 years in good health and CMV-seronegative. The chain joins TRBV5-1 to TRBJ2-7; 13 nucleotides match TRBD2. What was sequenced was PBMCs. The CDR3 spells CASSLGLAGGWYEQYF. For the CDR3, the DNA is TGCGCCAGCAGCTTGGGACTAGCGGGAGGCTGGTACGAGCAGTACTTC.